One and the same sample provided the 25 T cell receptor beta chains below, sequenced in a study of blood T cell repertoires in COVID-19. The assay was immunoSEQ multiplex PCR, and TCRdb's table has in-frame clones only and misses some. The table shows 50,000 to 60,000 clones, with roughly nine tenths occurring only once. The sample comprised peripheral blood. The receptors were sampled from a human donor in a cohort sampled during active COVID-19.

Note on this clone: The sample holds other DNA sequences that translate to the same CDR3. The chain uses TRBV5-1 and TRBJ2-7; D might be TRBD1 (6 bases). CDR1 is SGHRS, CDR2 YFSETQ, per germline. This CDR3 spans 13 amino acids. CDR3 DNA sequence: TGCGCTAGCAGCTTGGACAGCTACTACGAGCAGTACGTC. Translation: CASSLDSYYEQYV.

The V and J genes are TRBV7-6 and TRBJ2-1, with D maybe TRBD2 (5 bases). Germline assignment: CDR1 SGHVS and CDR2 FNYEAQ. V lost 4 bases to trimming and J lost 5 bases, with 15 bases between them. This CDR3 has 15 residues. The CDR3 DNA reads as TGTGCCAGCAGCTCCCCGGGGATTGGGAACAATGAGCAGTTCTTC. Translation gives CASSSPGIGNNEQFF.

The V gene is TRBV5-8, the J gene TRBJ1-1; D unresolved. The CDR3 loop spans 16 amino acids. V was cut by 0 bases and J by 3 bases, with 15 bases left in between. The germline gives CDR1 SGHTS, CDR2 YDEGEE. The CDR3 DNA follows: TGTGCCAGCAGCTTGGGTTCCTTACCGGAGCACACTGAAGCTTTCTTT. Amino acid sequence: CASSLGSLPEHTEAFF.

The rearrangement uses TRBV13 and TRBJ2-6, with D hard to call. Per the germline V gene, CDR1 is PRHDT and CDR2 is FYEKMQ (reference sequence). The CDR3 length is 15 residues. The ends were cut back, 3 bases at V and 0 bases at J, with 6 bases in the middle. In nucleotides, the CDR3 is TGTGCCAGCAGCTTTCGAGGCTCTGGGGCCAACGTCCTGACTTTC. As protein: CASSFRGSGANVLTF.

The V and J genes are TRBV30 and TRBJ2-1, with 9 nucleotides matching TRBD2. V shed 4 bases and J 3 bases; nucleotides not matched to a gene: 10. The germline gives CDR1 GTSNPN, CDR2 SVGIG (reference sequence). There are 16 residues in the CDR3. CDR3 sequence reads: CAWKPPSGAIYNEQFF. The CDR3 region has the DNA TGTGCCTGGAAACCCCCTAGCGGGGCTATCTACAATGAGCAGTTCTTC.

The chain recombines TRBV6-1 with TRBJ2-5, with 7 bases aligning to TRBD2. Germline V gene lookup returns CDR1 MNHNS and CDR2 SASEGT. The V segment lost 0 bases and the J segment 5 bases; nucleotides outside the gene matches: 12. This CDR3 is built from 17 residues. DNA of the CDR3: TGTGCCAGCAGTGAAGCTAGCCTAGCGGCCTCCCGGGAGACCCAGTACTTC. Amino acid sequence: CASSEASLAASRETQYF.

The CDR3 bases are TGTGCCAGCAGCCTCGGGATTGGAGATACGCAGTATTTT. It encodes CASSLGIGDTQYF. The chain has TRBV9 and TRBJ2-3, with D maybe TRBD2 (5 bases). CDR1 and CDR2 from the germline V gene are SGDLS and YYNGEE. V was trimmed by 4 bases and J by 5 bases, leaving 11 bases between them. This CDR3 comprises 13 residues.

The chain recombines TRBV11-2 with TRBJ2-5; tentatively, D is TRBD1 (5 bases). The germline V gene encodes CDR1 SGHAT and CDR2 FQNNGV. This CDR3 region has 15 residues. The V end was cut by 4 bases, the J end by 2 bases, with 14 bases between. The CDR3 bases are TGTGCCAGCAGCTCTACAGGCTCCCAACAAGAGACCCAGTACTTC. Its translation: CASSSTGSQQETQYF.

CDR3 residues: CASSPGGGGTGELFF. The CDR3 DNA reads TGTGCCAGCAGCCCCGGGGGAGGGGGTACCGGGGAGCTGTTTTTT. The chain employs TRBV6-5 and TRBJ2-2, with D perhaps TRBD2 (7 bases). Looked up from germline, CDR1 is MNHEY and CDR2 is SVGAGI. This CDR3 has 15 residues. V lost 6 bases, J lost 5 bases, and 16 bases lay in between.

The chain combines TRBV6-2 or TRBV6-3 with TRBJ1-2; D remains unclear. Germline assignment: CDR1 MNHEY and CDR2 SVGEGT. Trimming removed 2 bases at V and 7 bases at J, with 14 bases between. The CDR3 extends over 14 amino acids. The CDR3 here is CASSYAGLTSGYTF. DNA for the CDR3: TGTGCCAGCAGTTACGCAGGCTTAACTTCTGGCTACACCTTC.

This clone was detected only once. The chain couples TRBV3-1 (or the pseudogene TRBV3-2) to TRBJ2-5; no definite D call. There are 16 residues in the CDR3. Trimming took 1 base from V and 2 from J, leaving 14 bases between them. Germline V gives CDR1 LGHDT, CDR2 YNNKEL (reference sequence). In nucleotides, the CDR3 is TGTGCCAGCAGCCAAGGTGGCTCCGCGGAGCAAGAGACCCAGTACTTC. Encoded protein: CASSQGGSAEQETQYF.

This rearrangement joins TRBV5-4 to TRBJ2-3, with TRBD1 matching 7 bases. Germline values: CDR1 SGHNT, CDR2 YYREEE (reference sequence). CDR3 length: 13 residues. The V segment lost 4 bases and the J segment 4 bases; nucleotides outside the gene matches: 3. CDR3 residues: CASSPTGSDTQYF. CDR3 DNA: TGTGCCAGCAGCCCGACAGGGTCAGATACGCAGTATTTT.

The chain links TRBV11-2 to TRBJ2-1; 7 bases align to TRBD1. This CDR3 region has 15 residues. V lost 2 bases, J lost 2 bases, and 3 bases stayed unmatched. Looked up from germline, CDR1 is SGHAT and CDR2 is FQNNGV. The CDR3 spells CASSLTQGAYNEQFF. As DNA, the CDR3 is TGTGCCAGCAGCTTAACTCAGGGGGCCTACAATGAGCAGTTCTTC.

This chain joins TRBV7-9 and TRBJ2-3, with 9 bases matching TRBD2. From germline, CDR1 is SEHNR and CDR2 FQNEAQ (reference sequence). V shed 5 bases and J 3 bases; nucleotides not matched to a gene: 6. The CDR3 is 15 amino acids. The CDR3 DNA is TGTGCCAGCAGCATTCTAGCGGGACAGACAGATACGCAGTATTTT. Its protein is CASSILAGQTDTQYF.

V is TRBV7-9 and J is TRBJ2-1; 11 bases line up with TRBD1. V trimming: 5 bases; J trimming: 8 bases; junction bases outside the gene matches: 11. Germline CDR1 is SEHNR and CDR2 is FQNEAQ (reference sequence). This CDR3 has 16 amino acids. The chain's CDR3 is CASSPPTDRGPHEQFF. The CDR3, as DNA: TGTGCCAGCAGCCCACCGACGGACAGGGGGCCCCATGAGCAGTTCTTC.

This clone was recorded a few times. V and J are TRBV24-1 and TRBJ2-5; a possible D gene is TRBD1 (6 bases). Germline CDR1 KGHDR, CDR2 SFDVKD. CDR3 length equals 16 residues. Trimming shortened V by 3 bases and J by 4 bases, and 17 bases separated the two germline ends. CDR3 in amino acids: CATSDPRTDFIETQYF. The CDR3 DNA follows: TGTGCCACCAGTGATCCACGGACAGATTTCATAGAGACCCAGTACTTC.

The V gene is TRBV19, the J gene TRBJ2-6, with a tentative D call TRBD1 (6 bases). In germline, CDR1 is LNHDA, CDR2 SQIVND (reference sequence). V was shortened by 7 bases and J by 0 bases, with 10 bases between the two germline ends. The CDR3 is made up of 15 amino acids. CDR3 coding DNA: TGTGCCAGTACCAAGACAGGCTCTGGGGCCAACGTCCTGACTTTC. Translating gives CASTKTGSGANVLTF.

This chain connects TRBV9 to TRBJ2-7; 10 positions match TRBD2. Germline V gene sequence: CDR1 SGDLS, CDR2 YYNGEE. Losses at the gene ends were 0 bases for V and 4 bases for J; bases not matched to a gene: 10. The CDR3 consists of 17 residues. In DNA, the CDR3 is TGTGCCAGCAGCGTAGGCAGCGGGGGGGGCCTTCCGTACGAGCAGTACTTC. This gives the protein CASSVGSGGGLPYEQYF.

This clone was recorded once. The rearrangement joins TRBV7-2 to TRBJ2-1; 11 bases fit TRBD1. The CDR3 runs to 15 residues. CDR1 is SGHTA, CDR2 FQGNSA, per germline. After removal of 5 bases from V and 13 bases from J, the junction contained 13 bases not matched to a gene. CDR3 in DNA: TGTGCCAGCAGCCCCGGCGTGGGACAGGGGGTAGGTCAGTTCTTC. This gives the protein CASSPGVGQGVGQFF. Full variable domain (missing parts from reference TRBV7-2 and TRBJ2-1): GAGVSQSPSNKVTEKGKDVELRCDPISGHTALYWYRQSLGQGLEFLIYFQGNSAPDKSGLPSDRFSAERTGGSVSTLTIQRTQQEDSAVYLCASSPGVGQGVGQFFGPGTRLTVL.

The rearrangement joins TRBV15 to TRBJ2-5, with 12 bases that match TRBD2. This CDR3 comprises 16 residues. Trimming took 5 bases from V and 2 from J; bases not matched to a gene: 6. CDR1 and CDR2 (germline): LNHNV, YYDKDF (reference sequence). The CDR3 coding sequence is TGTGCCACCAGCCGACCTAGCGGGGGGGAACAAGAGACCCAGTACTTC. Its translation is CATSRPSGGEQETQYF.

This clone occurred a few times. This chain uses TRBV5-1 with TRBJ1-3; no reliable D call. Looked up from germline, CDR1 is SGHRS and CDR2 is YFSETQ. The V end lost 2 bases, the J end lost 0 bases, and 15 bases lay between the germline ends. The CDR3 has 17 residues. The chain's CDR3 is CASSFDPAGSSGNTIYF. CDR3 bases: TGCGCCAGCAGCTTCGATCCCGCGGGCAGCTCTGGAAACACCATATATTTT. Together with reference TRBV5-1 and TRBJ1-3, the CDR3 gives the full variable domain: KAGVTQTPRYLIKTRGQQVTLSCSPISGHRSVSWYQQTPGQGLQFLFEYFSETQRNKGNFPGRFSGRQFSNSRSEMNVSTLELGDSALYLCASSFDPAGSSGNTIYFGEGSWLTVV.

This clone was picked up one time. J is TRBJ2-1 and V is TRBV24-1, with 14 bases fitting TRBD2. Germline V lookup: CDR1 KGHDR, CDR2 SFDVKD. The trim removed 6 bases at V and 0 bases at J, leaving 6 bases unmatched. The CDR3 is made up of 18 amino acids. CDR3 bases: TGTGCCACCAGTCCGGGACTAGCGGGAGAGAGCTCCTACAATGAGCAGTTCTTC. This translates into CATSPGLAGESSYNEQFF.

The chain recombines TRBV7-3 with TRBJ2-3; TRBD1 agrees at 7 bases. There are 15 residues in the CDR3. CDR1 is SGHTA, CDR2 FQGTGA, per germline. Trimming removed 1 base from V and 2 bases from J; junction bases left unmatched: 3. CDR3 loop: CASSLMGQTTDTQYF. The CDR3 DNA reads as TGTGCCAGCAGCTTAATGGGACAGACCACAGATACGCAGTATTTT.

The chain links TRBV30 to TRBJ2-2, with 8 positions matching TRBD2. Germline CDR1 GTSNPN, CDR2 SVGIG (reference sequence). Losses at the gene ends were 0 bases for V and 7 bases for J; bases not matched to a gene: 13. This CDR3 has 17 amino acids. CDR3 sequence reads: CAWSVAGLPGGSGELFF. In DNA, the CDR3 is TGTGCCTGGAGTGTGGCTGGACTGCCGGGGGGGAGCGGGGAGCTGTTTTTT. The full variable domain, its missing parts supplied by reference TRBV30 and TRBJ2-2, is SQTIHQWPATLVQPVGSPLSLECTVEGTSNPNLYWYRQAAGRGLQLLFYSVGIGQISSEVPQNLSASRPQDRQFILSSKKLLLSDSGFYLCAWSVAGLPGGSGELFFGEGSRLTVL.

The chain is built from TRBV6-6 and TRBJ2-3; D unresolved. Trimming removed 5 bases at V and 2 bases at J, with 5 bases between. The CDR3 consists of 12 residues. Germline V CDR1 and CDR2: MNHNY, SVGAGI (reference sequence). This chain's CDR3 is CASSPVTDTQYF. DNA for the CDR3: TGTGCCAGCAGTCCTGTCACAGATACGCAGTATTTT.